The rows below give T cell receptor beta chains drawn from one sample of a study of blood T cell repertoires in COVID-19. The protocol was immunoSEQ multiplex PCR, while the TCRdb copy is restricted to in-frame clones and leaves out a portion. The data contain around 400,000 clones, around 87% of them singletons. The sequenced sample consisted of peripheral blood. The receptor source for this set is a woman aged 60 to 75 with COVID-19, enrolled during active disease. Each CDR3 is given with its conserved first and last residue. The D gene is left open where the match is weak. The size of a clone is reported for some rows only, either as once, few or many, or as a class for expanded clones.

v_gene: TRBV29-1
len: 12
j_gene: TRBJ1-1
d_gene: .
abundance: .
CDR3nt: TGCAGCGTTGAGGTCCGAGCGACTGAAGCTTTCTTT
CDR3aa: CSVEVRATEAFF

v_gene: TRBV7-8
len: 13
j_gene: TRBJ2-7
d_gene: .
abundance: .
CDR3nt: TGTGCCAGCAGCCTACCGAGACAGGACGAGCAGTACTTC
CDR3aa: CASSLPRQDEQYF

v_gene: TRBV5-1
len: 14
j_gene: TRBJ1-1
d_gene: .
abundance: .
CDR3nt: TGCGCCAGCACCCCCCAGGGAATGAACACTGAAGCTTTCTTT
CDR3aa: CASTPQGMNTEAFF

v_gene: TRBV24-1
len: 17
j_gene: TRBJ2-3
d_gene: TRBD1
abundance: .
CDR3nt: TGTGCCACCAGTGAACACCCCGGGACAGCTAAGCCAGATACGCAGTATTTT
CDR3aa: CATSEHPGTAKPDTQYF

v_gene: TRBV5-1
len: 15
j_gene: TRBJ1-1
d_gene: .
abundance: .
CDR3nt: TGCGCCAGCAGCTGGGGAAGGGGAGGGATCACTGAAGCTTTCTTT
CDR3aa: CASSWGRGGITEAFF

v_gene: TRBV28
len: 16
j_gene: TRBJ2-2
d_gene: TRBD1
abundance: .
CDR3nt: TGTGCCAGCAGTTTTCTCGGGACAGGGCTTCCAGGGGAGCTGTTTTTT
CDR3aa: CASSFLGTGLPGELFF

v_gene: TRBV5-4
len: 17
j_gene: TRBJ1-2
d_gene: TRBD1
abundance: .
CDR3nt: TGTGCCAGCAGGGACCGGGACAGGGGGATTTCGGACTATGGCTACACCTTC
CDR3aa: CASRDRDRGISDYGYTF

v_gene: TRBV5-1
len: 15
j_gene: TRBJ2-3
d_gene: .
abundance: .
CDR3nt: TGCGCCAGCAGCTTGTCCACACCTAGCACAGATACGCAGTATTTT
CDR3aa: CASSLSTPSTDTQYF

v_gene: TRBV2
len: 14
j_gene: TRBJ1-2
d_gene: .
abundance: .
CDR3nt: TGTGCCAGCAGTGAAGCGGGACAACACTATGGCTACACCTTC
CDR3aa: CASSEAGQHYGYTF

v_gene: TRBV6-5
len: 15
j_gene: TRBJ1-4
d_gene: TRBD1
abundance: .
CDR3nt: TGTGCCAGCAGCTCGACAGGGAATTTGGATGAAAAACTGTTTTTT
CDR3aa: CASSSTGNLDEKLFF

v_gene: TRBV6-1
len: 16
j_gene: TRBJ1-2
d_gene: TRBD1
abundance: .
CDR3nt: TGTGCCAGCAGTGAATTTGGGACAGGGGGCGACTATGGCTACACCTTC
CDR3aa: CASSEFGTGGDYGYTF

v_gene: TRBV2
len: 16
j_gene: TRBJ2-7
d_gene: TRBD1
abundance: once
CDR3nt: TGTGCCAGCAGGGACGTCCCGGGACAGGGGCCGTACGAGCAGTACTTC
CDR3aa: CASRDVPGQGPYEQYF

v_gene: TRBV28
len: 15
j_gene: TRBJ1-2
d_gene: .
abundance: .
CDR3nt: TGTGCCAGCAGGGCGACGGAGGGGCCAACCTATGGCTACACCTTC
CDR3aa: CASRATEGPTYGYTF

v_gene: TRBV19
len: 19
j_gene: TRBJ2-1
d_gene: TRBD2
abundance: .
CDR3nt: TGTGCCAGTAGTATGCAGTCGCGCGGGGGGCCGGGGATCTACAATGAGCAGTTCTTC
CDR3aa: CASSMQSRGGPGIYNEQFF

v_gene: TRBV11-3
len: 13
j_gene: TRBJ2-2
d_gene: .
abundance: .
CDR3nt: TGTGCCAGCAGCTTAGATACGGCCGGGGAGCTGTTTTTT
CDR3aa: CASSLDTAGELFF

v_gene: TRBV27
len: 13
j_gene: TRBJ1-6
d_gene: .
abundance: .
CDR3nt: TGTGCCAGCAGTCCAAAGCCTAATTCACCCCTCCACTTT
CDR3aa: CASSPKPNSPLHF

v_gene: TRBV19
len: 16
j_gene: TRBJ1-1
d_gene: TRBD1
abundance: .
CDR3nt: TGTGCCAGTAGTATAGGGACAGGGGTCGGGAACACTGAAGCTTTCTTT
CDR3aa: CASSIGTGVGNTEAFF

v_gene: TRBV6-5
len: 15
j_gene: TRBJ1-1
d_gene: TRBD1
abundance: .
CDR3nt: TGTGCCAGCAGTTCCCCCAGGCAGGGGGACACTGAAGCTTTCTTT
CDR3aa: CASSSPRQGDTEAFF

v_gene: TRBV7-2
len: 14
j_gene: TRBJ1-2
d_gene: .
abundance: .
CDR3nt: TGTGCCAGCAGCGTTATGGGAGCTAACTATGGCTACACCTTC
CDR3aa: CASSVMGANYGYTF

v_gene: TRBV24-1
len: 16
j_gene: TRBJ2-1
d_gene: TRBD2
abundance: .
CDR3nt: TGTGCCACCAGTGATTTTGGGGGGGAAAGCTACAATGAGCAGTTCTTC
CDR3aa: CATSDFGGESYNEQFF